Shown below are 6 T cell receptor beta chains from a single sample sequenced in a study of identical twins. A single record per CDR3 protein comes from TCRdb applying MiXCR to the 5' RACE reads. The sample carries about 660,000 distinct CDR3 sequences, 8% to 9% recorded once. This sample was shared with a second study, whose subject was yellow fever vaccine responses in identical twins.

Sequencing was carried out using PBMCs. The receptors shown here come from a woman under 30 in good health.

This clonotype was recorded at least ten times. The chain joins TRBV12-3 or TRBV12-4 to TRBJ1-2; D is uncertain. Trimming left V 1 base short and J 7 bases short, with 19 bases between. The CDR3 runs 16 residues. The CDR3 region has the DNA TGTGCCAGCAGTTTAGATCCCCACATACCCCTCGCTGGCTACACCTTC. Translated, it gives CASSLDPHIPLAGYTF.

This clonotype was recorded a few times. The chain carries TRBV20-1 and TRBJ2-3; D remains unclear. There are 13 residues in the CDR3. V was cut by 2 bases and J by 0 bases, with 6 bases left in between. From germline, CDR1 is DFQATT and CDR2 SNEGSKA (reference sequence). The CDR3 loop reads CSARPRSTDTQYF. The DNA of the CDR3 is TGCAGTGCTAGACCGAGGAGCACAGATACGCAGTATTTT.

This clonotype was seen more than once but under ten times. This chain connects TRBV6-5 to TRBJ2-7; D is perhaps TRBD1 or TRBD2 (7 bases each). Trimming removed 2 bases from V and 2 bases from J, with 16 bases in between. The CDR3 runs to 16 residues. Germline CDR1 and CDR2: MNHEY and SVGAGI. CDR3 nucleotide sequence: TGTGCCAGCAGTTACAATGGGAGGGGGCAACCCTACGAGCAGTACTTC. This translates into CASSYNGRGQPYEQYF.

The V gene is TRBV6-5, the J gene TRBJ2-2; D unresolved. Per the germline V gene, CDR1 is MNHEY and CDR2 is SVGAGI. CDR3 length: 13 amino acids. V shed 2 bases and J shed 6 bases, with 7 bases lying between them. The CDR3 DNA reads TGTGCCAGCAGTTACAGGGTGGCCGGGGAGCTGTTTTTT. Translation: CASSYRVAGELFF.

This clonotype was counted at least ten times. This chain joins TRBV12-3 or TRBV12-4 and TRBJ2-1; no firm D call. V shed 5 bases and J shed 9 bases, with 17 bases lying between them. CDR3 length: 14 amino acids. The CDR3 DNA sequence: TGTGCCAGCAGTAACCTCCTAGGGTACGGTGAGCAGTTCTTC. It codes for CASSNLLGYGEQFF.

This clonotype appeared many times. This chain joins TRBV24-1 and TRBJ2-3, with D perhaps matching TRBD1 or TRBD2 (5 bases each). Germline V gene sequence: CDR1 KGHDR, CDR2 SFDVKD. The V end lost 4 bases, the J end lost 0 bases, and 16 bases lay between the germline ends. The CDR3 contains 17 residues. CDR3 DNA: TGTGCCACCAGTGAACTAGACAGAGGGAGAAGCACAGATACGCAGTATTTT. It yields the protein CATSELDRGRSTDTQYF.